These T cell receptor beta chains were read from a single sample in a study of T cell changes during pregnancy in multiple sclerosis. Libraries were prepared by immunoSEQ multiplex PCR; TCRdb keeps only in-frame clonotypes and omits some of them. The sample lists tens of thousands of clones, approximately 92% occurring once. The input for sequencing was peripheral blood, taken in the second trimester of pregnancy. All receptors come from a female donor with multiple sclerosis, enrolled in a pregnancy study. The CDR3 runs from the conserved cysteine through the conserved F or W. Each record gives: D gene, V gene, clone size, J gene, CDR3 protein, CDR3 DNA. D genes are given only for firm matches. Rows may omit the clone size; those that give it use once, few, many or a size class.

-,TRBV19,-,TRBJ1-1,CASSKPTGTEAFF,TGTGCCAGTAGTAAACCGACAGGAACTGAAGCTTTCTTT
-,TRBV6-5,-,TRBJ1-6,CASSYSLPREGSPLHF,TGTGCCAGCAGTTACTCGTTACCCAGGGAGGGTTCACCCCTCCACTTT
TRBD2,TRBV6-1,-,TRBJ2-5,CASSEALRYNRGEETQYF,TGTGCCAGCAGTGAAGCGCTTCGCTATAACCGGGGGGAAGAGACCCAGTACTTC
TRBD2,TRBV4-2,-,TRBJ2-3,CASSQDQLAGGTDTQYF,TGTGCCAGCAGCCAAGATCAACTGGCGGGAGGAACAGATACGCAGTATTTT
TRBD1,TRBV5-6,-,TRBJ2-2,CASSLFRGRVTGELFF,TGTGCCAGCAGCTTGTTTAGGGGGCGAGTGACCGGGGAGCTGTTTTTT
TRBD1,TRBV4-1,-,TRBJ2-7,CASSQADRAEQYF,TGCGCCAGCAGCCAAGCCGACAGGGCGGAGCAGTACTTC
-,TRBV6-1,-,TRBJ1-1,CASSSRGTEAFF,TGTGCCAGCAGTTCAAGGGGAACTGAAGCTTTCTTT
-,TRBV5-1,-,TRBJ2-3,CASSVVDTQYF,TGCGCCAGCAGCGTCGTGGATACGCAGTATTTT
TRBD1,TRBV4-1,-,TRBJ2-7,CASSPGQGGAYEQYF,TGCGCCAGCAGCCCGGGACAGGGGGGCGCCTACGAGCAGTACTTC
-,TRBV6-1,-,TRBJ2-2,CASIRHVQNTGELFF,TGTGCCAGCATACGTCACGTACAGAACACCGGGGAGCTGTTTTTT
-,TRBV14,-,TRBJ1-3,CASSRGGSGNTIYF,TGTGCCAGCAGCCGAGGGGGATCTGGAAACACCATATATTTT
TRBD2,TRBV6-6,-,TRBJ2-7,CASSHREASGGGEQYF,TGTGCCAGCAGTCACCGCGAGGCTAGCGGGGGGGGCGAGCAGTACTTC
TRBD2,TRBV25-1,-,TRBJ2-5,CASRRGGRVEGETQYF,TGTGCCAGCAGGAGGGGCGGGAGGGTAGAGGGGGAGACCCAGTACTTC
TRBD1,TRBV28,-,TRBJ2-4,CASSYDRGDIQYF,TGTGCCAGCAGTTACGACAGGGGAGACATTCAGTACTTC
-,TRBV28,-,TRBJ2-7,CASSRAREETYEQYF,TGTGCCAGCAGCCGGGCTAGGGAGGAAACCTACGAGCAGTACTTC
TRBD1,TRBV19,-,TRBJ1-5,CASSPGQGATPQHF,TGTGCCAGTAGTCCGGGACAGGGGGCGACGCCCCAGCATTTT
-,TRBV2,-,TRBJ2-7,CASSMTVEQYF,TGTGCCAGCAGTATGACTGTCGAGCAGTACTTC
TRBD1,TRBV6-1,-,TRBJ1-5,CASSGTGGVQPQHF,TGTGCCAGCAGTGGGACAGGGGGGGTTCAGCCCCAGCATTTT
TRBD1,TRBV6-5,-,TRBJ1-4,CASSYTRMGQGIELFF,TGTGCCAGCAGTTACACTCGAATGGGACAGGGGATTGAACTGTTTTTT
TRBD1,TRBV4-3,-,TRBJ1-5,CASSHDRGGNQPQHF,TGCGCCAGCAGCCACGACAGGGGGGGGAATCAGCCCCAGCATTTT
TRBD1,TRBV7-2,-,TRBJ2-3,CASRRTGADTQYF,TGTGCCAGCAGGCGGACAGGGGCAGATACGCAGTATTTT
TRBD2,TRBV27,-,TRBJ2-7,CASSLRGSTYEQYF,TGTGCCAGCAGTTTACGCGGGAGCACCTACGAGCAGTACTTC
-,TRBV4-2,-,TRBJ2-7,CASSQGFGGIYEQYF,TGTGCCAGCAGCCAAGGGTTTGGAGGGATCTACGAGCAGTACTTC
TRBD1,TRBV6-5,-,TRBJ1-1,CASRPGTENTEAFF,TGTGCCAGCCGACCGGGGACAGAGAACACTGAAGCTTTCTTT
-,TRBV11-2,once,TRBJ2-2,CASSLSHYWLAANTGELFF,TGTGCCAGCAGCTTAAGCCACTATTGGCTAGCTGCGAACACCGGGGAGCTGTTTTTT
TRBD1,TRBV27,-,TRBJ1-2,CASSSLNRGGYTF,TGTGCCAGCAGTTCTCTTAACAGGGGCGGCTACACCTTC